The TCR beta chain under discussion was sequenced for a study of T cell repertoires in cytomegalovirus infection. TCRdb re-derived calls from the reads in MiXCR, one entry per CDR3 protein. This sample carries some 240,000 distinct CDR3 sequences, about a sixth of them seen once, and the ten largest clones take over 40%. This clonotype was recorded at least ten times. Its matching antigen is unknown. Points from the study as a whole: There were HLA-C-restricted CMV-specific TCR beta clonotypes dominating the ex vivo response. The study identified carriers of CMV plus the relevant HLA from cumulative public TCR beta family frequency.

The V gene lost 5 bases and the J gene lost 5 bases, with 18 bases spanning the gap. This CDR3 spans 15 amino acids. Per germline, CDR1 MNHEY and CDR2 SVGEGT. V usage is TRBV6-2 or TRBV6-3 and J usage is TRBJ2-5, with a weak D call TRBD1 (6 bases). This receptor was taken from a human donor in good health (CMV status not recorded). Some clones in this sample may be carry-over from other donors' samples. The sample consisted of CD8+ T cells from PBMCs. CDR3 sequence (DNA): TGTGCCAGCAGTACCCCCCACAGGGAGTCGGAGACCCAGTACTTC. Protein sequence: CASSTPHRESETQYF.